The present T cell receptor (beta chain) was sequenced within a study of regulatory T cells in long-lasting Graves disease. As for time point: newly diagnosed GD, antithyroid drugs for less than 3 months. After RNA was extracted from PBMCs, the TCR library was made from it. Germline CDR1 is SGHRS and CDR2 is YFSETQ. V lost 2 bases and J lost 5, with 10 bases in between. This CDR3 region has 13 residues. Combining iRepertoire HTBI primers with Arm-PCR of CDR3 regions, the authors built TCR beta libraries. TCRdb used MiXCR to reprocess the multiplex PCR reads, holding one entry per CDR3 protein. This table has 500,000 or so distinct CDR3 sequences, approximately 15% appearing once. This clonotype was seen many times. As yet, its antigen is unknown. General study points: Patients whose Graves' disease persisted exhibited lower TCR diversity than those newly diagnosed. There were preferences for TRBV28, TRBJ1-2 and TRBJ2-5 in persistent disease.

The same data also went into a second study, on T cells in Graves' hyperthyroidism and ophthalmopathy. In that study: A model of 13 V-J features distinguished ophthalmopathy from stable hyperthyroidism.

This chain links TRBV5-1 with TRBJ2-5, with a tentative D call TRBD2 (6 bases). Source: peripheral blood mononuclear cells (PBMCs), taken at new diagnosis, from a patient treated with antithyroid drugs. The TCR comes from a woman aged 45-65 years with Graves disease. CDR3 region: CASSFGEAETQYF. In DNA, the CDR3 is TGCGCCAGCAGCTTCGGGGAGGCCGAGACCCAGTACTTC.